A selection of T cell receptor beta chains follows, all from one sample in a study of T-cell memory formation after mild COVID-19. Each CDR3 protein gets one entry after TCRdb re-called the 5' RACE reads with MiXCR. This table has about 320,000 distinct CDR3 sequences, roughly an eighth appearing once. The material sequenced was PBMCs or a T cell subset sorted from them (not recorded which). These receptors were collected from a man younger than 30 who had mild COVID-19 (a few samples of this study predate the infection). Cell type and time point are not known. The conserved cysteine and the conserved F or W are not part of the CDR3 here.

V	J	length	CDR3
TRBV4-1	TRBJ2-3	14	ASRRLAGASTDTQY
TRBV6-1	TRBJ1-1	10	ASTGKNTEAF
TRBV11-2	TRBJ2-2	12	ASSFPRATGELF
TRBV7-2	TRBJ2-5	14	ASSDNFGGAVETQY
TRBV6-5	TRBJ1-2	13	ASSSRTGVTYGYT
TRBV4-1	TRBJ2-1	12	ASSQDGEESEQF
TRBV7-2	TRBJ2-3	12	ASSLESIGDTQY
TRBV4-2	TRBJ2-1	14	ASSPLIAGYDNEQF
TRBV7-2	TRBJ2-7	13	ASSLQAGYSYEQY
TRBV4-2	TRBJ2-2	13	ASRGGTSGPGELF
TRBV7-3	TRBJ2-2	13	ASSWTSSGTGELF
TRBV5-6	TRBJ1-1	13	ASSLGRQGISEAF
TRBV20-1	TRBJ2-7	13	SARDPGTGFYEQY
TRBV7-9	TRBJ1-2	10	ASSLAGYGYT
TRBV4-1	TRBJ2-3	11	ASSHPRTDTQY
TRBV6-2/TRBV6-3	TRBJ2-7	9	ASGFTYEQY
TRBV28	TRBJ1-1	13	ASSPLGRSNTEAF
TRBV7-2	TRBJ2-5	13	ASSLVREDQETQY
TRBV15	TRBJ2-5	12	ATSRDGSGETQY
TRBV11-2	TRBJ2-3	13	ASSHSGTFPGTQY
TRBV25-1	TRBJ1-2	12	ASRRTEANYGYT
TRBV11-2	TRBJ2-7	13	ASSTPRTGRYEQY
TRBV6-2/TRBV6-3	TRBJ2-7	13	ASSFKGGASYEQY
TRBV10-3	TRBJ2-1	13	AIRDAGTHGNEQF
TRBV5-1	TRBJ1-4	12	ASSVRGLNEKLF
TRBV12-3/TRBV12-4	TRBJ2-4	14	ASSSPGQGAKNIQY
TRBV29-1	TRBJ2-7	10	SAYSGAYEQY
TRBV7-8	TRBJ2-1	12	ASSTGGGGNEQF
TRBV19	TRBJ1-1	11	ASNKGWNTEAF
TRBV4-2	TRBJ1-1	14	ASSQSHGRLNTEAF
TRBV29-1	TRBJ1-5	11	SVGTGFKQPQH
TRBV28	TRBJ2-3	12	ASRPTSAGDTQY
TRBV27	TRBJ2-1	9	ASTSYNEQF
TRBV18	TRBJ1-1	15	ASSPPGTGAAVTEAF
TRBV29-1	TRBJ2-2	11	SVEVANTGELF
TRBV9	TRBJ2-3	12	ASSVPGSTDTQY
TRBV4-3	TRBJ2-1	11	ASSQDPGYEQF
TRBV20-1	TRBJ2-3	10	SAGTSTDTQY
TRBV13	TRBJ1-1	10	ASLSGNTEAF
TRBV6-2/TRBV6-3	TRBJ1-4	14	ASSHGRTLMEEKLF
TRBV4-3	TRBJ2-2	10	ASSQEYGELF
TRBV7-9	TRBJ2-3	14	ASSRLAGGPTDTQY
TRBV10-2	TRBJ1-4	12	ASSEPAYGEKLF
TRBV20-1	TRBJ1-5	14	SANVWAGGINQPQH
TRBV6-1	TRBJ2-5	13	ASSVLPGQGLTQY
TRBV9	TRBJ1-2	13	ASSVGAPKSGGYT
TRBV29-1	TRBJ2-5	9	SVGLQETQY
TRBV10-3	TRBJ2-7	14	AISAPAGTLSYEQY
TRBV7-6	TRBJ2-7	11	ASSFGGTYEQY
TRBV28	TRBJ2-5	11	ASSFGRGATQY
TRBV20-1	TRBJ2-5	11	SARVGQGETQY
TRBV12-3/TRBV12-4	TRBJ2-7	12	ATTSRDSSYEQY
TRBV6-5	TRBJ2-1	11	ASQQGGNNEQF
TRBV11-2	TRBJ2-7	11	ASRPTGSHEQY
TRBV4-1	TRBJ1-2	13	ASSQDSGMGYGYT